Here is one T cell receptor (beta chain) with its context. This receptor's antigen is unknown. No quality values exist for individual bases; no much larger clone is one base distant. TCRbeta CDR3 regions were amplified from genomic DNA by means of the immunoSEQ Assay, a bias-controlled multiplex PCR. Regarding the original processing steps: The number of nucleated cells in each sample was estimated from the amplification of reference gene primers within the assay. To quantify the absolute abundance of each unique TCRbeta CDR3 rearrangement, sequence reads were collapsed and filtered. For each sample, productive Simpson clonality was calculated as the square root of Simpson's diversity index across productive rearrangements. Imported from immuneACCESS, the table was reduced by TCRdb to in-frame sequences with V and J called. These copies leave out some clones; in studies compared against another copy, an unresolved V gene accounts for under half, and the cause of the remainder is not known. Clonal size and the V and J genes are those of that table, whereas D and trimming came from the DNA. The sample records around 300,000 clones, approximately 83% of which are singletons. The ten largest make up about 1.9% of the sample.

The sample belongs to a study of blood T cell repertoires in COVID-19 (TCRdb year 2020). Study-wide context: Samples from collaborators originated in the United States, Italy and Spain and spanned both the acute and convalescent phases of COVID-19. A freely available public database, intended as a resource for researchers studying the immune response to SARS-CoV-2, is where the repertoires were released. Where available, HLA class I and class II types were obtained from metadata supplied by the sample provider rather than from assay-based typing. Nearly every sample came with metadata listing a de-identified subject ID, COVID-19 status, age in years and sex. The material from the prospective study consisted of cDNA or gDNA derived from T cells, B-cell-depleted T cells, or PBMCs. Subjects who had been exposed to COVID-19, were actively infected with it, or had recovered from it provided the deeply sampled blood TCRbeta repertoires that made up the dataset. Samples were obtained from the ongoing ImmuneRACE study (first 160 participants) and from about 1,300 subjects provided by 6 global collaborators. The research as a whole found: The amount of clinical and demographic metadata varied by source and participant and was provided uncurated.

A second Seattle source provided samples from volunteer blood donors who had recovered from COVID-19. Whole blood was collected in K2EDTA tubes by collaborating institutions according to the institutions' own protocols. For TCRbeta analysis, collaborators shipped samples as frozen whole blood, isolated PBMCs, or DNA extracted from either of those sample types. The CDR3 numbers 17 residues from cysteine through phenylalanine. The CDR3 DNA has 51 bases and is translated from base 1. For CDR1 and CDR2, the germline V gene lists SGHRS and YFSETQ. Germline trimming amounts to 2 bases on V and 2 bases on J, with 10 as the count of junction bases outside the gene matches.

Sequenced sample: peripheral blood. The receptor comes from a woman aged 30 to 39 who had recovered from COVID-19. The V gene is TRBV5-1 and the J gene is TRBJ2-7, with 10 middle bases fitting TRBD2. This receptor carries the CDR3 CASSLISSGGSAYEQYF. The DNA reads as follows: TGCGCCAGCAGCTTAATCTCTAGCGGGGGATCTGCCTACGAGCAGTACTTC.